This T cell receptor (beta chain) was retrieved from a study of cytomegalovirus exposure and HLA in healthy donors. 13 Jbeta primers and 60 Vbeta primers were used for the PCR. TCRdb's table, derived via immunoSEQ multiplex PCR, lists solely in-frame clones and lacks some. The sample records 250,000 to 350,000 clones, over 70% being singletons. Whole-study findings and limits: V- and J-gene trimming of TCR beta was linked (in a later analysis) to a missense DCLRE1C variant.

CDR3 length: 13 residues. From germline, CDR1 is MNHEY and CDR2 SMNVEV (reference sequence). Trimming removed 3 bases at V and 1 base at J, with 6 bases between. This clone was seen more than once but under ten times. Its antigen is currently unknown. This sequence originates from a girl aged 2 to 10 in good health and CMV-seronegative. The sequencing input was PBMCs. V usage is TRBV27 and J usage is TRBJ1-1, with unresolved D. The CDR3 here is CASSLNGNTEAFF. CDR3 nucleotides: TGTGCCAGCAGTTTGAACGGGAACACTGAAGCTTTCTTT.